This entry lists 15 T cell receptor beta chains sequenced from one sample in a study of cytomegalovirus exposure and HLA in healthy donors. PCR used 60 Vbeta primers and 13 Jbeta primers. Assay: immunoSEQ multiplex PCR; the TCRdb copy retains only in-frame clones and omits some. This table holds some 170,000 clones, under 80% found once. The sequencing input was PBMCs. The receptors stem from a man in his forties in good health and CMV-seronegative.

The V and J genes are TRBV9 and TRBJ1-1; D remains unclear. Trimming removed 2 bases from V and 0 bases from J, with 11 bases in between. CDR1 is SGDLS and CDR2 is YYNGEE in the germline V gene. The CDR3 totals 15 residues. The CDR3 region has the DNA TGTGCCAGCAGCGTTGGAGTCGGAATGAACACTGAAGCTTTCTTT. Amino acids: CASSVGVGMNTEAFF. Full variable domain (rest looked up from reference TRBV9 and TRBJ1-1): DSGVTQTPKHLITATGQRVTLRCSPRSGDLSVYWYQQSLDQGLQFLIQYYNGEERAKGNILERFSAQQFPDLHSELNLSSLELGDSALYFCASSVGVGMNTEAFFGQGTRLTVV.

This clone was detected once. One end of the junction does not line up with germline, which may come from a read error. The chain has TRBV4-2 and TRBJ1-2, with 8 bases that match TRBD1. CDR1 is LGHNA and CDR2 is YNFKEQ in the germline V gene. CDR3 size: 15 residues. CDR3 in amino acids: CASRQENTGGYGYTF. Written as DNA, the CDR3 is TGTGCCAGCAGACAAGAGAATACAGGGGGGTATGGCTACACCTTC.

This clone has a handful of counts. The CDR3 bases are TGTGCCAGCAGTCCCCGAGACAGGGGAGGATACGAGCAGTACTTC. Translating it yields CASSPRDRGGYEQYF. The chain uses TRBV27 and TRBJ2-7; 8 bases map to TRBD1. Germline-derived CDR1 and CDR2 are MNHEY and SMNVEV (reference sequence). The CDR3 contains 15 residues. The V and J ends lost 5 bases and 4 bases, in that order; junction bases with no gene match: 10.

The chain employs TRBV5-6 and TRBJ2-3; possible D gene TRBD2, 6 bases. From germline, CDR1 is SGHDT and CDR2 YYEEEE. Trimming took off 6 bases at V and 5 bases at J, with 16 bases between the two ends. This CDR3 is built from 14 residues. CDR3 sequence: CASTSSGGGDTQYF. The CDR3 coding sequence is TGTGCCAGCACCTCATCCGGGGGAGGAGATACGCAGTATTTT.

The gene calls are TRBV2 and TRBJ2-1; D unclear. The V gene lost 1 base and the J gene lost 3 bases, with 4 bases spanning the gap. The CDR3 loop spans 13 amino acids. The V gene's germline CDR1 is SNHLY and CDR2 FYNNEI. CDR3 DNA: TGTGCCAGCAGTGAAGGCAGCTACAATGAGCAGTTCTTC. Encoded protein: CASSEGSYNEQFF.

The count of this clone is one. The chain employs TRBV7-8 and TRBJ2-3, with D hard to call. V was cut by 5 bases and J by 0 bases, with 3 bases left in between. The CDR3 sequence is 12 residues long. Germline loops: CDR1 SGHVS, CDR2 FQNEAQ. CDR3: CASSQSTDTQYF. In DNA form, the CDR3 reads TGTGCCAGCAGCCAGAGCACAGATACGCAGTATTTT. The whole variable domain, remainder taken from reference TRBV7-8 and TRBJ2-3, is GAGVSQSPRYKVAKRGQDVALRCDPISGHVSLFWYQQALGQGPEFLTYFQNEAQLDKSGLPSDRFFAERPEGSVSTLKIQRTQQEDSAVYLCASSQSTDTQYFGPGTRLTVL.

The chain uses TRBV6-5 and TRBJ1-6; D is possibly TRBD1 (5 bases). The germline V gene has CDR1 MNHEY and CDR2 SVGAGI. The CDR3 consists of 12 residues. Trimming removed 8 bases from V and 8 bases from J, with 10 bases in between. The CDR3 coding sequence is TGTGCCAGCGCGCAGGGCGATTCACCCCTCCACTTT. Translation: CASAQGDSPLHF.

The chain employs TRBV30 and TRBJ2-7, with TRBD1 matching over 8 bases. Trimming at V came to 5 bases and at J to 3 bases, leaving 9 bases not matched to a gene. Germline V gene sequence: CDR1 GTSNPN, CDR2 SVGIG (reference sequence). The CDR3 runs 14 residues. CDR3 DNA: TGTGCCTGGGGGGCAGGGGGCGAAGTCTACGAGCAGTACTTC. Protein product: CAWGAGGEVYEQYF.

This chain connects TRBV7-2 to TRBJ2-5, with 8 bases matching TRBD1. Germline-derived CDR1 and CDR2 are SGHTA and FQGNSA. The V segment lost 3 bases and the J segment 5 bases; nucleotides outside the gene matches: 8. This CDR3 contains 15 residues. This chain's CDR3 is CASSFRRTGSETQYF. CDR3 DNA: TGTGCCAGCAGCTTCAGACGGACAGGGTCGGAGACCCAGTACTTC.

The rearrangement joins TRBV5-4 to TRBJ2-7; perhaps TRBD2 as D (7 bases). The CDR3 is 16 amino acids. Trimming shortened V by 1 base and J by 0 bases, and 14 bases separated the two germline ends. CDR1 is SGHNT, CDR2 YYREEE, per germline (reference sequence). CDR3 sequence (DNA): TGTGCCAGCAGCTTGTCTGGGGGGGCAAGCTCCTACGAGCAGTACTTC. Its protein product is CASSLSGGASSYEQYF.

Concerning this clone itself: Other DNA sequences in this sample translate to the same CDR3. The chain has TRBV30 and TRBJ2-3; D may be TRBD2 (6 bases). CDR1 and CDR2 (germline): GTSNPN, SVGIG (reference sequence). The CDR3 has 14 amino acids. Trimming left V 2 bases short and J 2 bases short, with 11 bases between. The CDR3 sequence: CAWSLAGLTDTQYF. CDR3 DNA sequence: TGTGCCTGGAGTTTGGCGGGGCTCACAGATACGCAGTATTTT.

The chain combines TRBV27 with TRBJ1-4; D ambiguous. Germline CDR1 and CDR2: MNHEY and SMNVEV (reference sequence). The CDR3 has 15 amino acids. V lost 5 bases and J 8 bases, leaving 18 bases between the germline ends. The CDR3 coding sequence is TGTGCCAGCAGTCCTACACAGTATCCGCAGGAAAAACTGTTTTTT. The encoded protein is CASSPTQYPQEKLFF.

The rearrangement uses TRBV6-5 and TRBJ1-5, with TRBD1 matching over 8 bases. Losses at the gene ends were 5 bases for V and 2 bases for J; bases not matched to a gene: 5. The germline CDR1 and CDR2 sequences are MNHEY and SVGAGI. CDR3 length: 15 amino acids. This CDR3 reads CASSPDRERNQPQHF. For the CDR3, the DNA is TGTGCCAGCAGTCCGGACAGGGAGCGCAATCAGCCCCAGCATTTT.

The chain recombines TRBV10-1 with TRBJ2-7; TRBD1 matches 12 bases. Germline CDR1 is WNHNN and CDR2 is SYGVQD (reference sequence). V gave up 5 bases and J gave up 7 bases; unmatched junction bases: 15. The CDR3 covers 17 residues. This CDR3 is CASSKNSPGQGAWEQYF. The CDR3 DNA sequence: TGCGCCAGCAGTAAAAATTCCCCGGGACAGGGGGCTTGGGAGCAGTACTTC.

The gene calls are TRBV18 and TRBJ1-1; 10 bases are a match to TRBD1. The V segment lost 4 bases and the J segment 5 bases; nucleotides outside the gene matches: 4. CDR3 size: 14 residues. CDR1 and CDR2 (germline): KGHSH, LQKENI. The CDR3 nucleotides are TGTGCCAGCTCACTAACGGGACAGGGGACTGAAGCTTTCTTT. Its protein product is CASSLTGQGTEAFF.